The sequence of this TCR beta chain was determined in a study of long-term antiretroviral therapy in people with HIV. The assay used was immunoSEQ (version v3.0), run at survey level. Libraries were prepared by immunoSEQ multiplex PCR; TCRdb keeps only in-frame clonotypes and omits some of them. Here the sample spans 24,000 or so clones, 86% being singletons. Germline V lookup: CDR1 WSHSY, CDR2 SAAADI. CDR3 length: 16 amino acids. Trimming cost V 5 bases and J 0 bases; bases outside gene matches: 6. This receptor was identified in a woman between 25 and 40 years old with HIV. The sample consisted of unsorted PBMCs, taken 1.9 years after starting antiretroviral therapy. The gene calls are TRBV10-2 and TRBJ2-1; TRBD2 agrees at 8 bases. CDR3 in amino acids: CASSSRAGASYNEQFF. CDR3 nucleotides: TGCGCCAGCAGTAGCCGAGCGGGGGCCTCCTACAATGAGCAGTTCTTC.